This TCR beta chain was sequenced in a study of identical twins. Whole-study findings and limits: Twins' surplus sharing was weaker for beta out-of-frame sequences. High-abundance cord blood beta clonotypes had fewer insertions; memory repertoires showed none.

The germline V and J ends were trimmed by 7 bases and 1 base, with 10 bases remaining between them. CDR1 and CDR2 (germline): SQVTM, ANQGSEA. The CDR3 contains 13 residues. TCRdb reanalysed the 5' RACE reads using MiXCR and keeps one entry per CDR3 protein. The sample shows 700,000 or so distinct CDR3 sequences, under 9% of them seen only once. Donors were all healthy Caucasians. This clonotype was detected many times. Antigen specificity is unknown. The same sample was also used in a study of yellow fever vaccine responses in identical twins.

This rearrangement joins TRBV29-1 to TRBJ2-2, with TRBD2 as a possible D gene (6 bases). The clonotype was recovered from a young woman in good health. What was sequenced was PBMCs. CDR3 coding DNA: TGCAGCGGCGGGACGTTGAACACCGGGGAGCTGTTTTTT. It translates to CSGGTLNTGELFF.